The clone carrying this T cell receptor (beta chain) was observed many times. The antigen remains undetermined. The entry originates in a study of T cells in Graves' hyperthyroidism and ophthalmopathy. Diagnoses were made from clinical symptoms, serum measures (thyroxine and TRAb), thyroid ultrasound and orbital computed tomography. Extraction of PBMCs used roughly 10 ml of fresh peripheral blood. The germline CDR1 and CDR2 sequences are SEHNR and FQNEAQ (reference sequence). The CDR3 extends over 16 amino acids. Trimming cost V 5 bases and J 3 bases, with 19 bases left between them. What was amplified from RNA transcripts were TCR beta CDR3 regions. Primed by the HTBI set, a first-round RT-PCR was run on the TCR CDR3. TCRdb processed the multiplex PCR reads anew with MiXCR; each CDR3 protein has one entry. Seen here are about 400,000 distinct CDR3 sequences, roughly 15% observed once, and the top ten hold around 13%.

Findings and caveats of the study: Blood also showed most of the thyroid clonotypes that were expanded above 0.001.

This receptor was obtained from a man in his late teens or twenties with Graves' ophthalmopathy. This rearrangement joins TRBV7-9 to TRBJ2-5, with D perhaps TRBD2 (5 bases). Input material: blood. CDR3 amino acids: CASSGNNLRGEETQYF. CDR3 coding DNA: TGTGCCAGCAGCGGGAATAATCTCCGGGGAGAAGAGACCCAGTACTTC.